This entry describes one TCR beta chain. The CDR3 length is 14 residues. V was clipped by 2 bases and J by 2 bases; unmatched bases: 5. Germline-derived CDR1 and CDR2 are DFQATT and SNEGSKA (reference sequence). The sample is drawn from a study of blood T cells in healthy people across ages. The authors ran a second PCR of about 6 to 11 cycles using a sample-barcoded 5' primer and a J-beta primer mix. Each TCR beta cDNA got a 12-nucleotide random molecular identifier. TCRdb redid the calling of the 5' RACE reads with MiXCR, one entry per CDR3 protein. The table shows 730,000 or so distinct CDR3 sequences, with about 40% occurring only once. It was approximately 10 milliliters of peripheral blood that were drawn from each donor. Researchers report isolating at least 7 million PBMCs per sample. The authors extracted at least 5 micrograms of total RNA per sample.

This clonotype was sampled from a woman aged 60-75 years in good health. Material: blood. This chain uses TRBV20-1 with TRBJ2-5; 7 bases are shared with TRBD1. Written as DNA, the CDR3 is TGCAGTGCTAGAAACCTCAGGGGGCAAGAGACCCAGTACTTC. Protein: CSARNLRGQETQYF.